This is a list of T cell receptor beta chains from one sample in a study of CD8+ T cells in alopecia areata. Repertoires were generated with immunoSEQ multiplex PCR, while TCRdb's copy carries only in-frame clones and drops some. Of about 140,000 clones listed, around 55% were seen once; the top ten hold about 4.4%. Sequencing was performed on CD4+ T cells sorted from blood. These TCRs come from a human donor in good health. The CDR3 runs from the conserved cysteine through the conserved F or W. Fields, in order: CDR3 length, J gene, clone size, D gene, V gene, CDR3 protein, CDR3 DNA. A D gene is named only where the DNA matches it firmly. Part of the rows lack a size; the others show once, few, many or a class for expanded clones.

15	TRBJ2-1	few	TRBD2	TRBV7-3	CASSLRLAGNNEQFF	TGTGCCAGCAGCTTGAGACTAGCGGGAAACAATGAGCAGTTCTTC
14	TRBJ2-7	few	.	TRBV29-1	CSVVSSATTYEQYF	TGCAGCGTTGTATCTAGCGCGACCACCTACGAGCAGTACTTC
15	TRBJ2-3	.	.	TRBV29-1	CSVGPRGGGTDTQYF	TGCAGCGTGGGTCCGAGAGGGGGTGGCACAGATACGCAGTATTTT
15	TRBJ2-5	.	.	TRBV4-1	CASSQDALARETQYF	TGCGCCAGCAGCCAAGATGCACTAGCTCGAGAGACCCAGTACTTC
17	TRBJ2-2	.	.	TRBV18	CASSPQRSSGLSGELFF	TGTGCCAGCTCACCGCAGAGGTCTTCAGGTTTATCCGGGGAGCTGTTTTTT
13	TRBJ2-3	.	.	TRBV29-1	CSVGTAFTDTQYF	TGCAGCGTTGGTACAGCGTTCACAGATACGCAGTATTTT
16	TRBJ2-1	few	.	TRBV4-2	CASSQEVGSPNNEQFF	TGTGCCAGCAGCCAAGAAGTCGGGAGCCCCAACAATGAGCAGTTCTTC
14	TRBJ2-3	.	.	TRBV29-1	CSVEDGRATDTQYF	TGCAGCGTTGAGGACGGGAGAGCCACAGATACGCAGTATTTT
13	TRBJ1-2	many	.	TRBV7-9	CASSLGYPYGYTF	TGTGCCAGCAGCTTAGGATATCCCTATGGCTACACCTTC
12	TRBJ2-7	.	TRBD2	TRBV29-1	CSAVAGAYEQYF	TGCAGCGCCGTAGCGGGGGCCTACGAGCAGTACTTC
15	TRBJ2-3	.	.	TRBV4-2	CASSSRDINTDTQYF	TGTGCCAGCAGCAGCCGGGACATAAACACAGATACGCAGTATTTT
13	TRBJ2-7	few	.	TRBV9	CASSVDGRSEQYF	TGTGCCAGCAGCGTAGATGGGAGGAGCGAGCAGTACTTC
13	TRBJ2-7	.	TRBD1	TRBV29-1	CSVERGQDYEQYF	TGCAGCGTTGAAAGGGGACAGGACTACGAGCAGTACTTC
12	TRBJ1-3	few	TRBD1	TRBV29-1	CSGLTGLNTIYF	TGCAGCGGACTGACAGGGTTGAACACCATATATTTT
13	TRBJ1-1	.	TRBD1	TRBV30	CAYQGDSGTEAFF	TGTGCCTACCAGGGGGACAGTGGCACTGAAGCTTTCTTT
15	TRBJ1-1	.	.	TRBV6-5	CASSSVGGPNTEAFF	TGTGCCAGCAGTTCCGTCGGGGGCCCGAACACTGAAGCTTTCTTT
12	TRBJ2-4	few	.	TRBV14	CASSLGANIQYF	TGTGCCAGCAGCCTCGGGGCAAACATTCAGTACTTC
12	TRBJ2-3	.	.	TRBV29-1	CSYDREGNTQYF	TGCAGCTACGACAGGGAGGGTAATACGCAGTATTTT
15	TRBJ2-1	few	TRBD1	TRBV4-2	CASSQEGQGDNEQFF	TGTGCCAGCAGCCAAGAAGGGCAGGGGGACAATGAGCAGTTCTTC
14	TRBJ2-1	.	.	TRBV2	CASKTGYSYNEQFF	TGTGCCAGCAAAACAGGGTACTCCTACAATGAGCAGTTCTTC
15	TRBJ1-2	.	.	TRBV4-1	CASSQARGGFYGYTF	TGCGCCAGCAGCCAAGCCCGGGGGGGGTTCTATGGCTACACCTTC
12	TRBJ2-1	.	.	TRBV30	CAWSRGNGEQFF	TGTGCCTGGAGTCGAGGCAATGGTGAGCAGTTCTTC
14	TRBJ2-5	few	TRBD2	TRBV19	CASSETSGRKTQYF	TGTGCCAGTAGCGAGACTAGCGGGAGAAAGACCCAGTACTTC
17	TRBJ2-2	.	TRBD2	TRBV4-1	CASSQDPAGVNTGELFF	TGCGCCAGCAGCCAAGATCCAGCGGGAGTAAACACCGGGGAGCTGTTTTTT
12	TRBJ2-7	.	TRBD1	TRBV29-1	CSGRQGAYEQYF	TGCAGCGGCCGACAGGGGGCCTACGAGCAGTACTTC
15	TRBJ2-2	.	.	TRBV19	CASSIRLLNTGELFF	TGTGCCAGTAGTATCAGGCTGTTGAACACCGGGGAGCTGTTTTTT
17	TRBJ2-4	.	.	TRBV7-2	CASSSDYRNVAKNIQYF	TGTGCCAGCAGCTCAGACTACAGGAATGTTGCCAAAAACATTCAGTACTTC
15	TRBJ2-3	.	.	TRBV2	CASRGLVLLGDTQYF	TGTGCCTCCCGGGGGCTAGTCCTTTTGGGAGATACGCAGTATTTT
14	TRBJ2-7	few	TRBD2	TRBV6-5	CASSISGRTYEQYF	TGTGCCAGCAGCATTAGCGGGAGGACCTACGAGCAGTACTTC